This entry describes one TCR beta chain. The target antigen is unknown. TCRdb processed the reads anew with MiXCR; each CDR3 protein has one entry. The table has about 890,000 distinct CDR3 sequences, roughly 30% seen once; the top ten hold 11% to 15%. This sample stems from a study of T cell repertoires in cytomegalovirus infection. Study details: As its CMV epitopes, the study selected recently identified HLA-C-restricted and well-studied HLA-B-restricted targets. CMV infection together with matching HLA type was indicated by public TCR beta signatures.

Study outcomes and limitations: People with CMV and the relevant HLA were identified by cumulative public TCR beta family frequency.

Specimen: cultured CD8+ T cells from PBMCs, collected from culture after CMV antigen stimulation. This TCR came from a human donor in good health (CMV status not recorded). Some clones in this sample may be carry-over from other donors' samples.

The CDR3 region has the DNA TGCGCCAGCAGCCAAGATGTAAGGAACACTGAAGCTTTCTTT. Its protein is CASSQDVRNTEAFF. J is TRBJ1-1 and V is TRBV4-1; D unclear. V shed 0 bases and J shed 1 base, with 6 bases lying between them. The germline V gene has CDR1 MGHRA and CDR2 YSYEKL. The CDR3 totals 14 residues.